A single TCR beta chain is shown here with its context. The CDR3 loop spans 15 amino acids. Germline CDR1 reads MDHEN; CDR2 reads SYDVKM. The V end lost 7 bases, the J end lost 4 bases, and 19 bases lay between the germline ends. This entry comes from a study of CD8+ T cells in alopecia areata. Documented treatment: oral pan-JAK inhibitor, 5-10 mg twice daily. Investigators isolated RNA and reverse transcribed it into cDNA to act as the sequencing template. TCRdb keeps only in-frame clones here, not all; method: immunoSEQ multiplex PCR. The sample comprises fewer than 350,000 clones, roughly 60% of which are singletons, and around 1.8% rests with the top ten.

This sequence was found in a human donor with alopecia areata. The sequencing here drew on CD4+ T cells sorted from blood, taken at week 24, from a patient treated with tofacitinib. The chain uses TRBV28 and TRBJ2-5; tentatively, D is TRBD2 (6 bases). CDR3 sequence reads: CASTTGTGGGETQYF. For the CDR3, the DNA is TGTGCCAGCACCACCGGGACCGGGGGTGGAGAGACCCAGTACTTC.